Listed below are T cell receptor beta chains from one sample, sequenced in a study of tumor-infiltrating lymphocytes in localized non-small cell lung cancer. The data were produced by immunoSEQ multiplex PCR, yet TCRdb's version contains in-frame clones alone and is incomplete. The table records over 7,000 clones, 77% of them present only once. The sample comprised uninvolved lung tissue not adjacent to the tumor. Receptors originate from a human donor with non-small cell lung cancer. CDR3s include the opening cysteine and the closing phenylalanine or tryptophan. D genes are given only for firm matches. Size is stated for part of the rows, as once, few or many counts, or as a class when the clone is expanded.

size,D,V,J,DNA,CDR3
medium-sized,-,TRBV5-8,TRBJ2-1,TGTGCCAGCAGCTTTGGGGGCCTTGAGCAGTTCTTC,CASSFGGLEQFF
-,TRBD1,TRBV2,TRBJ2-5,TGTGCCAGCCATAGGACAGGGGAAGGCGAGACCCAGTACTTC,CASHRTGEGETQYF
few,-,TRBV20-1,TRBJ2-1,TGCAGCGCTCCCCAGCGAAGTGAGCAGTTCTTC,CSAPQRSEQFF
-,-,TRBV11-2,TRBJ2-7,TGTGCCAGCAGCTCACGAAACAGGGACCGCTTACGAGAGCAGTACTTC,CASSSRNRDRLREQYF
-,-,TRBV7-2,TRBJ2-1,TGTGCCAGCAGCCCTTGGAATGAGCAGTTCTTC,CASSPWNEQFF
-,-,TRBV5-1,TRBJ1-1,TGCGCCAGCAGCAGAGGGCCCGGCACTGAAGCTTTCTTT,CASSRGPGTEAFF
-,-,TRBV6-5,TRBJ2-3,TGTGCCAGCAGTTCCACCGCAAAGCGAAATACGCAGTATTTT,CASSSTAKRNTQYF
few,TRBD2,TRBV5-4,TRBJ2-2,TGTGCCAGCACCCCGGGGGGAAACGGGGAGCTGTTTTTT,CASTPGGNGELFF
-,-,TRBV7-2,TRBJ2-3,TGTGCCAGCAGCTTAGTATCGAGGGGGAGCACAGATACGCAGTATTTT,CASSLVSRGSTDTQYF
-,TRBD1,TRBV5-1,TRBJ1-5,TGCGCCAGCAGCCAAGGGACAGGGAGGGACCAGCCCCAGCATTTT,CASSQGTGRDQPQHF
few,-,TRBV7-2,TRBJ1-1,TGTGCCAGCAGCTTATCAGCAGCGGGGACTGAAGCTTTCTTT,CASSLSAAGTEAFF
-,-,TRBV2,TRBJ2-3,TGTGCCAGCAGTGCGAGCCTAGGGCCAGATACGCAGTATTTT,CASSASLGPDTQYF
-,-,TRBV28,TRBJ1-2,TGTGCCAGCAGGGGAACGAGGCGCGGCGGCTACACCTTC,CASRGTRRGGYTF
-,-,TRBV6-4,TRBJ1-1,TGTGCCAGCAGTCCCGGGACTGTCCTCACTGAAGCTTTCTTT,CASSPGTVLTEAFF
few,-,TRBV28,TRBJ2-7,TGTGCCAGCATCGAGGGCCGCCGGTTGGGCGAGCAGTACTTC,CASIEGRRLGEQYF
-,-,TRBV27,TRBJ2-2,TGTGCCAGCAGGGCGCTGGGGAACACCGGGGAGCTGTTTTTT,CASRALGNTGELFF
-,TRBD2,TRBV30,TRBJ2-7,TGTGCCTGGAGTGCTAGCGGGAGTTATTCCGAGCAGTACTTC,CAWSASGSYSEQYF
once,-,TRBV7-6,TRBJ1-2,TGTGCCAGCAGCTTAAGTTCCGGGCAGGGGCTTGGCTACACCTTC,CASSLSSGQGLGYTF
-,-,TRBV2,TRBJ2-5,TGTGCCAGCAGTGATCAGGGGCGAGAGACCCAGTACTTC,CASSDQGRETQYF
-,-,TRBV9,TRBJ1-1,TGTGCCAGCAGCCCCGGGGTTAACACTGAAGCTTTCTTT,CASSPGVNTEAFF
-,-,TRBV7-2,TRBJ2-2,TGTGCCAGCAACCAACAGGGAGAGGCCGGGGAGCTGTTTTTT,CASNQQGEAGELFF
-,-,TRBV11-2,TRBJ2-7,TGTGCCAGCAGCTTACCCCCGACAGGTCCCTACGAGCAGTACTTC,CASSLPPTGPYEQYF
-,TRBD2,TRBV7-2,TRBJ2-5,TGTGCCAGCAGCCTCGGACTAGCCGAAGAGACCCAGTACTTC,CASSLGLAEETQYF
-,-,TRBV7-9,TRBJ1-2,TGTGCCAGCAGCGCCTCAGGGAGCGGCTACACCTTC,CASSASGSGYTF
-,-,TRBV14,TRBJ1-2,TGTGCCAGCAGCCCCCGGGACGGGACCTACTATGGCTACACCTTC,CASSPRDGTYYGYTF
-,-,TRBV28,TRBJ1-3,TGTGCCAGCAAATCGCTCGTGACAGCGATCTCTGGAAACACCATATATTTT,CASKSLVTAISGNTIYF
-,-,TRBV20-1,TRBJ2-3,TGCAGTGTGAAGGGCACAGATACGCAGTATTTT,CSVKGTDTQYF
-,TRBD2,TRBV28,TRBJ2-3,TGTGCCAGCAGTCCTAGCGGGGGGACGGCAGATACGCAGTATTTT,CASSPSGGTADTQYF
-,TRBD1,TRBV29-1,TRBJ1-2,TGCAGCGTTGACGGGACAGGGGGTTATGGCTACACCTTC,CSVDGTGGYGYTF
-,TRBD2,TRBV2,TRBJ2-3,TGTGCCAGCAGTGTTCCGGGACTAGCGGGGAGCCCTAGCACAGATACGCAGTATTTT,CASSVPGLAGSPSTDTQYF
-,-,TRBV6-5,TRBJ1-2,TGTGCCAGCAGTCTACATGCCAACTATGGCTACACCTTC,CASSLHANYGYTF
-,TRBD1,TRBV5-6,TRBJ2-6,TGTGCCAGCAGCTTGGAAGTAGGGGGCGCCGCTGGGGCCAACGTCCTGACTTTC,CASSLEVGGAAGANVLTF
-,TRBD1,TRBV2,TRBJ2-7,TGTGCCAGCAGCCCCACCCGGGGGACAGGGATGGCCGAGCAGTACTTC,CASSPTRGTGMAEQYF
-,-,TRBV28,TRBJ1-4,TGTGCCAGCAGCGGACAGCTTAATGAAAAACTGTTTTTT,CASSGQLNEKLFF
-,TRBD2,TRBV7-9,TRBJ2-1,TGTGCCAGCAGCTCTAGCGGGAGAAATGAGCAGTTCTTC,CASSSSGRNEQFF
-,TRBD1,TRBV5-1,TRBJ1-1,TGCGCCAGCAGCTCGGACAGGGGGCGTGAAGCTTTCTTT,CASSSDRGREAFF
-,-,TRBV5-1,TRBJ1-1,TGCGCCAGCAGCTCATCGCCGTCTGGTGGCACTGAAGCTTTCTTT,CASSSSPSGGTEAFF
-,-,TRBV19,TRBJ2-1,TGTGCCAGTAGTATCGGTGGCTCCTACAATGAGCAGTTCTTC,CASSIGGSYNEQFF
-,-,TRBV27,TRBJ2-5,TGTGCCAGCAGTTCCTCATCCGGGATCTTTGACGAGACCCAGTACTTC,CASSSSSGIFDETQYF
-,-,TRBV2,TRBJ1-6,TGTGCCAGCAGTTTGGGGGCGAATAATTCACCCCTCCACTTT,CASSLGANNSPLHF
-,TRBD2,TRBV10-3,TRBJ2-7,TGTGCCATCAGTCCCGGGGGGACTAGCGGGAAAAAAGCCTACGAGCAGTACTTC,CAISPGGTSGKKAYEQYF
-,-,TRBV6-4,TRBJ1-2,TGTGCCAGCAACCCCGGTGGCGCCAACCAACTCTATGGCTACACCTTC,CASNPGGANQLYGYTF
-,-,TRBV28,TRBJ1-5,TGTGCCAGCACCGGGCTGTATGATCAGCCCCAGCATTTT,CASTGLYDQPQHF
-,TRBD1,TRBV9,TRBJ2-7,TGTGCCAGCAGCTCCCGACAGGGTCCCTACGAGCAGTACTTC,CASSSRQGPYEQYF
few,TRBD1,TRBV2,TRBJ2-1,TGTGCCAGCAGTGTGGGACAGGGAATCAATGAGCAGTTCTTC,CASSVGQGINEQFF
-,-,TRBV7-2,TRBJ2-7,TGTGCCAGCAGCACGGTACTGAGCTCCTACGAGCAGTACTTC,CASSTVLSSYEQYF
-,TRBD2,TRBV9,TRBJ2-1,TGTGCCAGCAGCGTAGGTAGCGGGGGGGCAGACAATGAGCAGTTCTTC,CASSVGSGGADNEQFF
-,TRBD1,TRBV19,TRBJ2-7,TGTGCCAGTACCCCTACGGGACAGGGCTCCTACGAGCAGTACTTC,CASTPTGQGSYEQYF
few,-,TRBV6-1,TRBJ2-7,TGTGCCAGCAGTGAAGGGCAGGGCAAAGAAGAGCAGTACTTC,CASSEGQGKEEQYF
-,-,TRBV6-5,TRBJ2-7,TGTGCCAGCAGAGCTGGGGCGGGATTCTCCTACGAGCAGTACTTC,CASRAGAGFSYEQYF
-,TRBD1,TRBV6-6,TRBJ1-1,TGTGCCAGCAGTTACCGTCTTGGGACAGGGACTGAAGCTTTCTTT,CASSYRLGTGTEAFF
-,-,TRBV28,TRBJ2-1,TGTGCCAGCAGTTTGGGGCGGGACCCAGCAGGTGAGCAGTTCTTC,CASSLGRDPAGEQFF